The T cell receptor beta chain under discussion was sequenced for a study of blood T cell repertoires in COVID-19. On the study more broadly: Material from acute and convalescent COVID-19 was sourced from the United States, Italy and Spain.

The V segment lost 3 bases and the J segment 4 bases; nucleotides outside the gene matches: 6. The CDR3 consists of 14 residues. Germline CDR1 reads SGHRS; CDR2 reads YFSETQ. Per the study methods: Amplification of reference gene primers provided the estimated nucleated cell counts. The repertoire was sequenced with immunoSEQ multiplex PCR; TCRdb's copy has only in-frame clones and lacks some. D and trimming were read from the DNA, whereas the V and J calls and clone size are those reported in that table. Found here are 95,000 to 110,000 clones, about four fifths of them singletons; the top ten hold approximately 3.3%.

This receptor was obtained from a woman over 75 with active or convalescent COVID-19. The V and J genes are TRBV5-1 and TRBJ2-5; 7 bases match TRBD1. What was sequenced was peripheral blood. The CDR3 spells CASSSVTGTETQYF. As DNA, the CDR3 is TGCGCCAGCAGCTCGGTGACAGGGACAGAGACCCAGTACTTC.